Listed here is a single TCR beta chain. A few counts support this clone. Its binding antigen is unknown. No base quality information exists; no much larger clone differs at one position. Per the germline V gene, SGHRS is the CDR1 and YFSETQ is the CDR2. V is reduced by 0 bases and J by 0 bases, leaving a spacing of 6 bases between them. Inclusive of the bounding cysteine and phenylalanine, the CDR3 is 14 residues long. CDR3 DNA only is kept here, 42 bases in frame from base 1. The cohort was made up of hundreds of healthy bone marrow donors. All cohort members were sampled while nominally healthy, although unrecorded immune exposures were likely present. The donor was CMV seronegative and belonged to the group of 352 seronegative cohort members. Every donor gave a peripheral blood sample, and the peripheral blood mononuclear cells from that sample were used for TCR beta sequencing. The Qiagen DNeasy Blood Extraction Kit was used to extract genomic DNA from the blood cell samples.

Library construction relied on the immunoSEQ multiplex PCR assay. For the multiplex PCR, a mixture combining 60 forward primers for TCR Vbeta segments and 13 reverse primers for TCR Jbeta segments was used. The CDR3 region of rearranged TCR beta genes was amplified from genomic DNA with a multiplex PCR assay. The Illumina HiSeq System was used to sequence the amplified TCR beta libraries as 87-base-pair reads. The authors processed their data as follows. A later analysis tallied approximately 87 million unique TCR beta chains across the 660 or so repertoires, and around 10 million of those chains were shared by two or more donors. Raw reads were error-corrected and collapsed into unique sequences with a nearest-neighbor algorithm that merged closely related sequences to remove PCR and sequencing errors. To assign V, D and J gene segments, CDR3 sequences were aligned to IMGT reference sequences. Each retained sequence needed at least a six-nucleotide match to both a V gene segment and a J gene segment. Rearrangements were classified as productive when the CDR3 lacked stop codons and remained in frame with V and J, and all other rearrangements were classified as non-productive. CDR3 was defined by IMGT convention, running from the second conserved V-encoded cysteine to the conserved J-encoded phenylalanine. In an earlier analysis of more than 550 of the donors, sequences lacking an unambiguous match to a single V gene segment were excluded. In an earlier analysis of approximately 550 of the donors, V segments were called functional above 56.7% productive rearrangements and were called segregating when the between-donor standard deviation exceeded 5%. To diagnose cytomegalovirus status from the catalog of TCR beta chain sequences, a statistical classification framework was built. A later analysis assigned V and J genes by comparing TCR nucleotide sequences with IMGT/GENE-DB human TR gene sequences. The TCRdist pipeline was used in a later analysis to assign CDR3 sequences and most-parsimonious VDJ recombination scenarios. A later analysis defined each TCR beta chain by its CDR3 amino acid sequence plus V-gene family, and excluded reads lacking a unique V-gene family. As a way to deal with suspected cross-contamination and a sequencing artifact, a later analysis dropped over 550 nucleotide sequences that were highly shared and had low generation probability. For each public chain, a later analysis derived a clonal expansion index from normalized ranks of inferred template counts within each repertoire. In a later analysis, generation probabilities were computed with a VDJ recombination model fitted to out-of-frame rearrangements, and the resulting probabilities were checked against IGoR. In a later analysis, TCR-TCR, TCR-HLA and TCR-CMV co-occurrence was scored with hypergeometric tests, and a repertoire-size bias correction was applied to TCR pairs. In a later analysis, false discovery rates were estimated by permuting HLA or CMV assignments 20 times. A later analysis grouped co-occurring TCRs with DBSCAN, adding TCRdist sequence similarity when clustering within HLA-allele-positive subsets. Co-occurrence clustering excluded repertoires with fewer than 30,000 or more than 120,000 public chains, plus five with anomalous nucleotide sharing. Imported from immuneACCESS, the table was reduced by TCRdb to in-frame sequences with V and J called. These copies leave out some clones; in studies compared against another copy, an unresolved V gene accounts for under half, and the cause of the remainder is not known. D and trimming were read from the DNA, whereas the V and J calls and clone size are those reported in that table. Counted in this sample were 150,000 to 200,000 clones; about 64% of them appeared once. The ten biggest clones cover roughly 1.5% of the sample.

This entry is derived from a study of cytomegalovirus exposure and HLA in healthy donors (dated 2017 in TCRdb). About the study as a whole: An earlier analysis of roughly 630 of the donors reported 276 Gb of sequence data and 117 million unique TCR beta sequences from about 180 million T cells. An early release covering around 630 HLA-typed donors comprised 250 to 350 gigabases of sequencing data and around 80 million unique TCR sequences. The genetic ancestry cluster associated with self-reported Caucasian donors included 81% of the 398 genotyped donors. The study aimed to test whether cataloging public T cell receptors could reveal signatures of past pathogen exposure. The study used immunosequencing to profile the T cell repertoires of under 700 subjects and linked those repertoires to cytomegalovirus serostatus. Along with the 666-subject first cohort, a separate validation cohort of approximately 110 different subjects was used. To predict cytomegalovirus infection status, the study combined high-throughput TCR immunosequencing, statistical association of individual TCRs with disease status, and machine learning. In a later analysis, previously published TCR beta repertoires from 666 donors were re-analyzed and high-resolution HLA genotyping was added so that TCR occurrence patterns could be studied. In the later analysis, no new phenotypic data were used to find candidate immune exposures; instead, reliance was placed on TCR beta sequences and their occurrence across donors. An earlier analysis of roughly 580 of the donors used high-throughput TCR beta sequencing to judge whether each TCR beta V gene segment behaved as functional or pseudogenic. Donor age, sex, ethnicity and CMV serostatus were collected together with the repertoire data. Genome-wide SNP genotypes for about 60% of the roughly 700 donors were used in a later genetic analysis, which treated that subset as a discovery cohort. Every discovery cohort repertoire had been produced on one sequencing platform. Class I and class II HLA loci were covered by the typing at four-digit resolution. The number of typed donors differed by locus: roughly 629-630 for A, B, C, DRB1 and DQB1; some 500 for DQA1; 606 for DPA1; and roughly 450 for DPB1. Several DR-DQ haplotypes were handled as single units for association and clustering, since linkage in the cohort was strong. Across about 370 genotyped donors of the cohort, an average of about 240,000 unique TCR beta nucleotide sequences per donor were sequenced, and roughly a sixth of those sequences were non-productive.

General findings and caveats noted by the study authors: According to a later analysis, most CMV-associated TCR beta chains appeared to be HLA-restricted, and the HLA associations seemed to be driven largely by CMV exposure. Most TCR sequences were observed very rarely across donors, whereas some public TCRs were present in many individuals. Three of the identified cytomegalovirus-associated TCR beta chains were confirmed in vitro to be specific for cytomegalovirus antigens. In an earlier analysis of some 500 of the donors, most TCR beta V segments were observed in productive rearrangements about 87% or about 30% of the time, broadly matching IMGT annotations. A group of highly shared sequence variants was considered likely to be a technical artifact of the sequencing pipeline. An association between a missense DCLRE1C variant and V-gene and J-gene trimming of TCR beta chains was found in a later genetic analysis and replicated in an independent cohort. In a later analysis, over 15,000 TCR beta sequences were associated with specific HLA alleles at a false discovery rate of 0.05. In a later analysis, the rate of TCR association differed among HLA loci, with DRB1 alleles having the most associated TCRs and HLA-C alleles having the fewest. Cytomegalovirus status was reported to be diagnosed by the classifier with high specificity and sensitivity in both the original and validation cohorts. Because HLA typing was missing for some donors at each locus, association tests included only the typed subset. For the cohort, immune exposure information was limited to CMV serostatus. Linkage disequilibrium might explain the correlated functional status among segregating V segments, but an unknown experimental factor could not be ruled out. A later analysis reported that several top co-occurrence clusters appeared linked to parvovirus B19, influenza, CMV and Epstein-Barr virus. This cohort had only TCR beta chains sequenced, and the lack of alpha or paired-chain data limited which features could be detected. Presence/absence analyses assumed roughly uniform sequencing depth across donors, an assumption that may not hold. The study listed 150 to 200 TCR beta chains as associated with cytomegalovirus. Over 15 rarely observed V segments, including chromosome 9 orphons, were excluded from the earlier analysis of about 610 of the donors because counts were too low. It was suggested by the authors that the approach could potentially be generalized to other disease states and immunological phenotypes. A later analysis found that HLA-associated TCR beta chains were more clonally expanded and had lower generation probabilities than equally common non-associated chains. When HLA alleles, especially DR and DQ, strongly co-occurred, attributing TCR associations to individual alleles was difficult. A further reported finding was that TCR beta sequences accurately predicted the HLA-A and HLA-B alleles for most subjects in the first cohort. Some IMGT-functional V segments, including TRBV6-2 and TRBV6-3, could not be told apart with the 87-base-pair reads, so those segments were excluded. According to a later genetic analysis, donors in an Asian-associated ancestry cluster had fewer N-insertions in productive TCRs than the roughly 660-donor mean.

This clonotype was obtained from a man between 50 and 59 years old in good health and CMV-seronegative. The chain joins TRBV5-1 to TRBJ1-1; too little of a D gene remains to name it. The material sequenced was PBMCs. The DNA sequence is given as TGCGCCAGCAGCTTGGGACACGTGAACACTGAAGCTTTCTTT. The translation is CASSLGHVNTEAFF.